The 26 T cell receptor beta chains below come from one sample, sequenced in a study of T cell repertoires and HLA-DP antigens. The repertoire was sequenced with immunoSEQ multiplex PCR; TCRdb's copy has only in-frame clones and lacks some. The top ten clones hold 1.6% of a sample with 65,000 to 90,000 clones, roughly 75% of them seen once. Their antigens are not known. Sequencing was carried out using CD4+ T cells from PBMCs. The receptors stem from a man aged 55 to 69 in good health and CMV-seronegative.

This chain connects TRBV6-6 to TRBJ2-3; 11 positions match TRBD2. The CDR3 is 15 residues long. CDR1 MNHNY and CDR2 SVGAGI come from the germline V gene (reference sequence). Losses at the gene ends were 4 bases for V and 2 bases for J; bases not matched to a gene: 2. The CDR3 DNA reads TGTGCCAGCAGTTTAGCGGGGGGGACCACAGATACGCAGTATTTT. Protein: CASSLAGGTTDTQYF.

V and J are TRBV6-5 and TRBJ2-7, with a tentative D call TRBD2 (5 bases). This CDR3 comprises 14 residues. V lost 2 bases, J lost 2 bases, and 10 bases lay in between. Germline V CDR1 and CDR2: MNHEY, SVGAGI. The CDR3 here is CASSYSEGAYEQYF. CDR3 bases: TGTGCCAGCAGTTACAGCGAGGGAGCCTACGAGCAGTACTTC.

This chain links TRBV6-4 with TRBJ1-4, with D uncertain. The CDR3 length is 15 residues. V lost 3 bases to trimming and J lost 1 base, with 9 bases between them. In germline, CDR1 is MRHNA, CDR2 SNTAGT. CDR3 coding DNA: TGTGCCAGCAGTGAAAGGTCGGGAACTAATGAAAAACTGTTTTTT. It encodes CASSERSGTNEKLFF.

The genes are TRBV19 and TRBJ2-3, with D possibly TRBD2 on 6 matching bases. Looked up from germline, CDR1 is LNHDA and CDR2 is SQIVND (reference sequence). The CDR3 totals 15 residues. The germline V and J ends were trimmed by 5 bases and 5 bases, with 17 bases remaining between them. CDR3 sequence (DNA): TGTGCCAGTAGTCCCCGGAGGGTTGGAGAAGATACGCAGTATTTT. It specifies CASSPRRVGEDTQYF.

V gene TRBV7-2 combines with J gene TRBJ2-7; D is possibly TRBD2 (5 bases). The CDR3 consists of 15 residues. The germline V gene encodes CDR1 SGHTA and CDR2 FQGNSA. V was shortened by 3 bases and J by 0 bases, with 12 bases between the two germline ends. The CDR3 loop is CASSFETGSSYEQYF. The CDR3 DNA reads TGTGCCAGCAGCTTCGAGACGGGGAGCTCCTACGAGCAGTACTTC.

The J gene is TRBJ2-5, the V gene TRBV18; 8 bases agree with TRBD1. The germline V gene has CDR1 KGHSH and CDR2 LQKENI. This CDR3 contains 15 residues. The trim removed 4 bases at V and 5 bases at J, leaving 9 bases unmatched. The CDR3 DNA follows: TGTGCCAGCTCACTCTCACAGGGGGGCATGGAGACCCAGTACTTC. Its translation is CASSLSQGGMETQYF. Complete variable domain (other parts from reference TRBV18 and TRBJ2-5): NAGVMQNPRHLVRRRGQEARLRCSPMKGHSHVYWYRQLPEEGLKFMVYLQKENIIDESGMPKERFSAEFPKEGPSILRIQQVVRGDSAAYFCASSLSQGGMETQYFGPGTRLLVL.

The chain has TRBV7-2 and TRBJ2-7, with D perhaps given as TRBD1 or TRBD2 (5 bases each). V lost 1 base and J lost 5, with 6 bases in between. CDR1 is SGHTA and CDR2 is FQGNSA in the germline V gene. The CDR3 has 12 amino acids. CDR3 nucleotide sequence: TGTGCCAGCAGCTTAGTGGGGGACGAGCAGTACTTC. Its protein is CASSLVGDEQYF.

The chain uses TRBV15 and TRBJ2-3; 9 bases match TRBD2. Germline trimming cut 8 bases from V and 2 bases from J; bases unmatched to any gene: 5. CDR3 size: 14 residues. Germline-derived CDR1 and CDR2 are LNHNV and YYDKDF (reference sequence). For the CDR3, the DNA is TGTGCCACCCTGGGACTAGCCTCCACAGATACGCAGTATTTT. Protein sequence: CATLGLASTDTQYF.

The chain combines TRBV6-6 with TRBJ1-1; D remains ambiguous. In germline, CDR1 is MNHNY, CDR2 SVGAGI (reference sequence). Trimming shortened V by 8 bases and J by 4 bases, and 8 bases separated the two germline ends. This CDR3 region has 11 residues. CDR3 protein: CASQRTTEAFF. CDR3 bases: TGTGCCAGCCAACGAACCACTGAAGCTTTCTTT.

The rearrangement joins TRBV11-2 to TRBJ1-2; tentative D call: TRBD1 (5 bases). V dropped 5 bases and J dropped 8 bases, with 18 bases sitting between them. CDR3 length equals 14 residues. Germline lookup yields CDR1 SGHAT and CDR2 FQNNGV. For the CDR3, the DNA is TGTGCCAGCAGCCCGGCGGGGAGGGGCAGGGGCTACACCTTC. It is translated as CASSPAGRGRGYTF.

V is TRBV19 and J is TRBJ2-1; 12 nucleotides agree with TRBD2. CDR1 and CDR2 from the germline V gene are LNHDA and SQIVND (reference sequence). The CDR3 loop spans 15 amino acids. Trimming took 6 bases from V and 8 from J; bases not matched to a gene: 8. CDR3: CASSPGLAGNYEQFF. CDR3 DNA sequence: TGTGCCAGTAGCCCGGGACTAGCGGGTAACTATGAGCAGTTCTTC.

In DNA form, the CDR3 reads TGTGCCAGCAGGGACACAGGGGCGGGCACTGAAGCTTTCTTT. This gives the protein CASRDTGAGTEAFF. This chain links TRBV2 with TRBJ1-1, with 7 bases that match TRBD1. The CDR3 length is 14 residues. Germline lookup yields CDR1 SNHLY and CDR2 FYNNEI. The V segment lost 6 bases and the J segment 4 bases; nucleotides outside the gene matches: 8.

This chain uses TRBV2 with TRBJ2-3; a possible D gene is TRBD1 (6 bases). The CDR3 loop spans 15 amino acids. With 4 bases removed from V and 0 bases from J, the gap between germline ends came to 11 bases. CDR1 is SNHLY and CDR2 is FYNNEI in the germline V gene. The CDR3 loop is CASSAGTHSTDTQYF. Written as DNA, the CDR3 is TGTGCCAGCAGTGCGGGGACACATAGCACAGATACGCAGTATTTT.

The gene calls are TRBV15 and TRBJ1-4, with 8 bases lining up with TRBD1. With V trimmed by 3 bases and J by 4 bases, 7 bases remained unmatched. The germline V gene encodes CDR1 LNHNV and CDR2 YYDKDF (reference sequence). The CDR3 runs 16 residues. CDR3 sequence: CATSRDQGASNEKLFF. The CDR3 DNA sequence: TGTGCCACCAGCAGGGATCAGGGGGCCAGTAATGAAAAACTGTTTTTT. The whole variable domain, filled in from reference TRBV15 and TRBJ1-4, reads DAMVIQNPRYQVTQFGKPVTLSCSQTLNHNVMYWYQQKSSQAPKLLFHYYDKDFNNEADTPDNFQSRRPNTSFCFLDIRSPGLGDTAMYLCATSRDQGASNEKLFFGSGTQLSVL.

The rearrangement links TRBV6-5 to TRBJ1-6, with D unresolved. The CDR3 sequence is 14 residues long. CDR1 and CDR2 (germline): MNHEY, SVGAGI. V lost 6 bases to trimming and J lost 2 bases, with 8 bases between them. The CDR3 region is CASSAGPYNSPLHF. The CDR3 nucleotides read TGTGCCAGCAGCGCCGGGCCCTATAATTCACCCCTCCACTTT.

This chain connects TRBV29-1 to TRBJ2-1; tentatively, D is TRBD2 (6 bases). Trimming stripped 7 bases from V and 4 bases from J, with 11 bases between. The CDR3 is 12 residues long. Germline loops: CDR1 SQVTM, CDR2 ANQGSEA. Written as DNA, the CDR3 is TGCAGCGGTATGACTAGTTACAATGAGCAGTTCTTC. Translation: CSGMTSYNEQFF.

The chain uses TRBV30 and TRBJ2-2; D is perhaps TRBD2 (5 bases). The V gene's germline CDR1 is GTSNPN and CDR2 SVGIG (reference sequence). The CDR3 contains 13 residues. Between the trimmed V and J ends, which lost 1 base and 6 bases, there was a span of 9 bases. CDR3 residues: CAWSAQRPGELFF. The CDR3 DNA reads TGTGCCTGGAGTGCCCAGCGGCCCGGGGAGCTGTTTTTT.

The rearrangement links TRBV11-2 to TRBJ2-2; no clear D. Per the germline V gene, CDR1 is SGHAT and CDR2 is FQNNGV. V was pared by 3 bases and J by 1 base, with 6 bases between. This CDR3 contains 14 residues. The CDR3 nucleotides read TGTGCCAGCAGCTTCTCTAGGAACACCGGGGAGCTGTTTTTT. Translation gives CASSFSRNTGELFF.

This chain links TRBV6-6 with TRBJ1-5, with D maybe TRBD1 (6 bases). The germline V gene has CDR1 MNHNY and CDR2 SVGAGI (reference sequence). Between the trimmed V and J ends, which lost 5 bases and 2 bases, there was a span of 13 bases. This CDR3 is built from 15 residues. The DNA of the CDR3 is TGTGCCAGCAGTAACCAGGGGAATGGCAATCAGCCCCAGCATTTT. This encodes CASSNQGNGNQPQHF.

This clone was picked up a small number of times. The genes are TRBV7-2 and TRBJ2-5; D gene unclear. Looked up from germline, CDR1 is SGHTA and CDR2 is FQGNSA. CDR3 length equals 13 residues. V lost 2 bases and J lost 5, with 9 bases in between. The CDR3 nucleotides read TGTGCCAGCAGCTTAAGCTACGCGGAGACCCAGTACTTC. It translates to CASSLSYAETQYF.

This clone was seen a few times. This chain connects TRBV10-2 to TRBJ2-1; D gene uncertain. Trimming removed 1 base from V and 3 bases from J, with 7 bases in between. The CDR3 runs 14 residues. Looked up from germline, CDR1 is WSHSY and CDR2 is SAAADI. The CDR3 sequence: CASSEFSIYNEQFF. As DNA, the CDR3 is TGCGCCAGCAGTGAGTTTTCTATCTACAATGAGCAGTTCTTC.

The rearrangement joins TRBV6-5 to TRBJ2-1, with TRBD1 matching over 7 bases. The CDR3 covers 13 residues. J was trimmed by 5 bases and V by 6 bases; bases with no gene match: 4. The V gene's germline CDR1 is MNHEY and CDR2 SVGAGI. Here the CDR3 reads CASSRQGDNEQFF. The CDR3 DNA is TGTGCCAGCAGCAGACAGGGTGACAATGAGCAGTTCTTC.

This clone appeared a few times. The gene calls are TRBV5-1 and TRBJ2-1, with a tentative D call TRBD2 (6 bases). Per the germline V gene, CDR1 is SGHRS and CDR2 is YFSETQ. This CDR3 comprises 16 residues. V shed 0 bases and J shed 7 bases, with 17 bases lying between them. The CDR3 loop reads CASSLANQGGGNEQFF. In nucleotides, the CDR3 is TGCGCCAGCAGCTTGGCCAACCAGGGAGGAGGGAATGAGCAGTTCTTC.

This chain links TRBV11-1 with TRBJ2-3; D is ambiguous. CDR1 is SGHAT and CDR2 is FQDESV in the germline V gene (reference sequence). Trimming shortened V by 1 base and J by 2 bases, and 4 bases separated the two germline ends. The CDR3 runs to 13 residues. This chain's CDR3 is CASSLVPTDTQYF. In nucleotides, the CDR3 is TGTGCCAGCAGCTTAGTACCCACAGATACGCAGTATTTT. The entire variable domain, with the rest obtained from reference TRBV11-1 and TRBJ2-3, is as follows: EAEVAQSPRYKITEKSQAVAFWCDPISGHATLYWYRQILGQGPELLVQFQDESVVDDSQLPKDRFSAERLKGVDSTLKIQPAELGDSAMYLCASSLVPTDTQYFGPGTRLTVL.

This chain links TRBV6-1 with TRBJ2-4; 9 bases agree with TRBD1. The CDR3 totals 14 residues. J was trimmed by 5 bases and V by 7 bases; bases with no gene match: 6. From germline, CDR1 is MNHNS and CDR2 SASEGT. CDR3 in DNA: TGTGCCAGCACCGTAACAGGGGGCGAAAACATTCAGTACTTC. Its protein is CASTVTGGENIQYF.

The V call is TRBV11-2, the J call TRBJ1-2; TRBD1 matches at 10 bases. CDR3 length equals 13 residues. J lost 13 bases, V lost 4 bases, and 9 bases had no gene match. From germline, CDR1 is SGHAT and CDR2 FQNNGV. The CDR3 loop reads CASSSEPGQGFTF. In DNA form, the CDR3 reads TGTGCCAGCAGCTCCGAACCGGGACAGGGGTTCACCTTC.